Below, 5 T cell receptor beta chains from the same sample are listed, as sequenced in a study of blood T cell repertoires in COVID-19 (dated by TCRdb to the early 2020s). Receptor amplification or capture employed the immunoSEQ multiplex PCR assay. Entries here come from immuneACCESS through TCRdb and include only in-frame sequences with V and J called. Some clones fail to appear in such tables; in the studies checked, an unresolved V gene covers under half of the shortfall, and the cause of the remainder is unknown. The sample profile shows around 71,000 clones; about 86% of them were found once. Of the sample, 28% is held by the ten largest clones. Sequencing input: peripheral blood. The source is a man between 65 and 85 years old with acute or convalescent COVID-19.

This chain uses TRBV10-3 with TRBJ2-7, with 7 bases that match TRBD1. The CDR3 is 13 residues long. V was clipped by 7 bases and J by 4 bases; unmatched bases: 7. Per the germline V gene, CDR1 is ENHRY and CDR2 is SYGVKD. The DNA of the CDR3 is TGTGCCATCAACGGAGACAGGGAGTACGAGCAGTACTTC. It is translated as CAINGDREYEQYF.

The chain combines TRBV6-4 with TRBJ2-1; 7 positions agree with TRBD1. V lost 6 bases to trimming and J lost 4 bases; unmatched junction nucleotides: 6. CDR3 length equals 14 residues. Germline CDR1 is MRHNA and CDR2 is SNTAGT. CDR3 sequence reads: CASSVTGMYNEQFF. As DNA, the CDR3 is TGTGCCAGCAGCGTGACAGGGATGTACAATGAGCAGTTCTTC.

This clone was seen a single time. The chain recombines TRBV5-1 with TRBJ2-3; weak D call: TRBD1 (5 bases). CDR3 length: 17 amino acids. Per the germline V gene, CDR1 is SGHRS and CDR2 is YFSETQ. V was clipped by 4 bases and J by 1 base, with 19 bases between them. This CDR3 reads CASSRMKPGSGTDTQYF. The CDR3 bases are TGCGCCAGCAGCCGTATGAAACCAGGGTCGGGCACAGATACGCAGTATTTT.

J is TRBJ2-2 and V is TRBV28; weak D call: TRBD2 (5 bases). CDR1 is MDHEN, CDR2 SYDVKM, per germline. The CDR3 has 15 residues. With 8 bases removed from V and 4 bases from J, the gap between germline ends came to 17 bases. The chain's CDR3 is CASSGGSLATGELFF. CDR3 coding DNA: TGTGCCAGCTCTGGTGGGAGCCTAGCCACCGGGGAGCTGTTTTTT.

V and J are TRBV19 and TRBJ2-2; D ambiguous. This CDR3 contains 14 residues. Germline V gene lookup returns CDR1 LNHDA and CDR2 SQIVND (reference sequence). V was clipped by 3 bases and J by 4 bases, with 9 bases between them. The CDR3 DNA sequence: TGTGCCAGTAGTATTTGGCCTCCCACCGGGGAGCTGTTTTTT. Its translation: CASSIWPPTGELFF.